This T cell receptor (beta chain) was identified in a study of regulatory T cells in long-lasting Graves disease. There are many counts of this clonotype. Time point reported: newly diagnosed GD, antithyroid drugs for less than 3 months. Construction of the TCR library relied on RNA isolated from PBMCs. Germline V CDR1 and CDR2: MNHEY, SMNVEV (reference sequence). The CDR3 spans 16 residues. V shed 4 bases and J 5 bases; nucleotides not matched to a gene: 9. Library construction for TCR beta used iRepertoire HTBI primers and Arm-PCR of CDR3 regions. TCRdb processed the multiplex PCR reads anew with MiXCR; each CDR3 protein has one entry. The repertoire holds 360,000 or so distinct CDR3 sequences, with 12% as singletons. These data also formed part of another study, on T cells in Graves' hyperthyroidism and ophthalmopathy. Turning to that study: Classification by a 13 V-J model distinguished ophthalmopathy from stable hyperthyroidism.

This specimen consisted of peripheral blood mononuclear cells (PBMCs), obtained at new diagnosis, from a patient treated with antithyroid drugs. The receptor was isolated from a woman younger than 30 with Graves disease. The chain uses TRBV27 and TRBJ1-1, with 11 nucleotides matching TRBD1. The chain's CDR3 is CASSSSRDRGSTEAFF. CDR3 nucleotides: TGTGCCAGCAGTTCGTCCCGGGACAGGGGGAGTACTGAAGCTTTCTTT.